The 30 T cell receptor beta chains in this list originate from one sample, sequenced in a study of CD8 T cells in ankylosing spondylitis. TCRdb used MiXCR to reprocess the 5' RACE reads, holding one entry per CDR3 protein. The sample has about 39,000 distinct CDR3 sequences, over 9% seen once. Input material: blood, either unsorted or a sorted T cell fraction (not recorded which). The receptors were sampled from a male donor with ankylosing spondylitis or in good health (not recorded which).

This clonotype was found many times. This chain links TRBV3-1 with TRBJ2-1, with D unclear. The V gene lost 3 bases and the J gene lost 6 bases, with 9 bases spanning the gap. Germline V lookup: CDR1 LGHDT, CDR2 YNNKEL (reference sequence). This CDR3 is 13 amino acids long. The CDR3 coding sequence is TGTGCCAGCAGCCAGAGGCTCCGCAATGAGCAGTTCTTC. This codes for CASSQRLRNEQFF.

Ten or more counts support this clonotype. This rearrangement joins TRBV12-3 or TRBV12-4 to TRBJ2-5, with D perhaps matching TRBD1 or TRBD2 (5 bases each). Trimming shortened V by 1 base and J by 5 bases, and 14 bases separated the two germline ends. CDR3 size: 15 residues. The CDR3 nucleotides are TGTGCCAGCAGTTTAGTCGGGACCTCGGGGGAGACCCAGTACTTC. Residues: CASSLVGTSGETQYF.

This clonotype came up a few times. The rearrangement links TRBV5-4 to TRBJ2-3; the D gene is possibly TRBD1 (6 bases). This CDR3 has 16 amino acids. Between the trimmed V and J ends, which lost 0 bases and 7 bases, there was a span of 18 bases. Germline V lookup: CDR1 SGHNT, CDR2 YYREEE (reference sequence). The CDR3 spells CASSLELARGTNTQYF. DNA for the CDR3: TGTGCCAGCAGCTTGGAGCTGGCCAGGGGTACGAATACGCAGTATTTT.

This clonotype appeared many times. V gene TRBV6-1 combines with J gene TRBJ2-3; D gene ambiguous. V gave up 1 base and J gave up 4 bases, with 3 bases separating them. CDR1 is MNHNS, CDR2 SASEGT, per germline. The CDR3 length is 12 residues. The CDR3 loop reads CASSEVADTQYF. The CDR3 nucleotides are TGTGCCAGCAGTGAAGTAGCAGATACGCAGTATTTT.

This clonotype was seen a handful of times. The chain links TRBV29-1 to TRBJ2-1; TRBD2 aligns across 9 bases. The CDR3 has 16 amino acids. V dropped 7 bases and J dropped 0; count of bases not matched to a gene: 10. The germline V gene has CDR1 SQVTM and CDR2 ANQGSEA. The CDR3 region has the DNA TGCAGCGGTGAGCCAGATAGCGGGAGCTCCTACAATGAGCAGTTCTTC. Protein sequence: CSGEPDSGSSYNEQFF.

With respect to this clonotype: This may be a read error, as it is one base from a much larger clone. The V and J genes are TRBV12-3 or TRBV12-4 and TRBJ1-3; D not certain. The length of the CDR3 is 11 residues. In DNA form, the CDR3 reads TGTGCCAGCGGTTGGGGAAACGCCATATATTTT. It translates to CASGWGNAIYF.

This clonotype was seen many times. V gene TRBV29-1 combines with J gene TRBJ2-7, with 7 bases lining up with TRBD2. The CDR3 covers 11 residues. Per germline, CDR1 SQVTM and CDR2 ANQGSEA. The CDR3 loop reads CTAERGDEQYF. CDR3 DNA: TGCACCGCGGAGCGGGGAGACGAGCAGTACTTC.

The table lists this clonotype with many counts. V and J are TRBV20-1 and TRBJ2-5, with TRBD1 matching over 8 bases. V was clipped by 6 bases and J by 4 bases; unmatched bases: 4. The CDR3 has 12 amino acids. Germline CDR1 reads DFQATT; CDR2 reads SNEGSKA (reference sequence). The CDR3 nucleotides are TGCAGTGCCAACGGACAGGGAGAGACCCAGTACTTC. Translation: CSANGQGETQYF.

This clonotype was counted many times. V gene TRBV15 combines with J gene TRBJ2-6; 9 bases line up with TRBD1. CDR3 length: 17 residues. The germline V gene has CDR1 LNHNV and CDR2 YYDKDF (reference sequence). V gave up 1 base and J gave up 3 bases; unmatched junction bases: 4. For the CDR3, the DNA is TGTGCCACCAGCAGAGTACAGGGGGCTTTTGGGGCCAACGTCCTGACTTTC. The encoded protein is CATSRVQGAFGANVLTF.

V usage is TRBV19 and J usage is TRBJ1-2; 8 bases map to TRBD1. The V gene end was trimmed by 5 bases and the J gene end by 7 bases; junction bases not matched to a gene: 6. The CDR3 spans 13 residues. CDR1 and CDR2 from the germline V gene are LNHDA and SQIVND (reference sequence). DNA of the CDR3: TGTGCCAGTAGTCCAAGACAGGGGTCTGGCTACACCTTC. Protein: CASSPRQGSGYTF.

There are many counts of this clonotype. The CDR3 sequence: CASSPGDFYNEQFF. CDR3 DNA sequence: TGCGCCAGCAGCCCTGGGGACTTCTACAATGAGCAGTTCTTC. The V gene is TRBV5-1, the J gene TRBJ2-1, with D possibly TRBD2 on 6 matching bases. The CDR3 consists of 14 residues. V shed 4 bases and J shed 3 bases, with 11 bases lying between them. Germline V lookup: CDR1 SGHRS, CDR2 YFSETQ.

This clonotype was observed at least ten times. The chain uses TRBV11-1 and TRBJ2-3; no reliable D call. The CDR3 consists of 19 residues. Germline CDR1 reads SGHAT; CDR2 reads FQDESV (reference sequence). V lost 1 base and J lost 2, with 22 bases in between. CDR3: CASSLVSVAYGFSTDTQYF. In nucleotides, the CDR3 is TGTGCCAGCAGCTTAGTGTCGGTAGCTTACGGGTTTTCCACAGATACGCAGTATTTT.

This clonotype has a count of ten or more. The chain carries TRBV9 and TRBJ1-2; TRBD1 agrees at 7 bases. The germline V gene has CDR1 SGDLS and CDR2 YYNGEE. The CDR3 contains 15 residues. J was trimmed by 7 bases and V by 3 bases; bases with no gene match: 12. The chain's CDR3 is CASSGDSRNRRGYTF. The CDR3 coding sequence is TGTGCCAGCAGCGGGGACAGCCGTAATAGACGTGGCTACACCTTC. Full variable domain (outside the CDR3, taken from reference TRBV9 and TRBJ1-2): DSGVTQTPKHLITATGQRVTLRCSPRSGDLSVYWYQQSLDQGLQFLIQYYNGEERAKGNILERFSAQQFPDLHSELNLSSLELGDSALYFCASSGDSRNRRGYTFGSGTRLTVV.

This clonotype was seen at least ten times. V is TRBV19 and J is TRBJ2-7, with TRBD1 matching over 7 bases. The CDR3 covers 13 residues. From germline, CDR1 is LNHDA and CDR2 SQIVND (reference sequence). The V segment lost 6 bases and the J segment 7 bases; nucleotides outside the gene matches: 9. The CDR3 coding sequence is TGTGCCAGTAGCCGCGACCCCAGGGGGGAGCAGTACTTC. It is translated as CASSRDPRGEQYF.

There are many counts of this clonotype. This sequence joins TRBV18 and TRBJ2-2, with D hard to call. This CDR3 contains 16 residues. Trimming shortened V by 0 bases and J by 5 bases, and 13 bases separated the two germline ends. Germline V gene sequence: CDR1 KGHSH, CDR2 LQKENI. CDR3: CASSPPGQPETGELFF. The CDR3 DNA reads as TGTGCCAGCTCACCACCCGGCCAGCCCGAAACCGGGGAGCTGTTTTTT.

This clonotype was observed at least ten times. V is TRBV11-2 and J is TRBJ2-7; D gene uncertain. CDR3 length: 11 residues. Germline values: CDR1 SGHAT, CDR2 FQNNGV. V was shortened by 6 bases and J by 5 bases, with 8 bases between the two germline ends. The CDR3 region has the DNA TGTGCCAGCAGGCTAACGGACGAGCAGTACTTC. Its protein product is CASRLTDEQYF.

This clonotype was seen at least ten times. The chain recombines TRBV5-1 with TRBJ2-1; 7 bases are shared with TRBD1. Germline V gene data show CDR1 as SGHRS and CDR2 as YFSETQ. The CDR3 extends over 14 amino acids. J lost 4 bases, V lost 0 bases, and 1 base had no gene match. The CDR3 DNA reads as TGCGCCAGCAGCTTGGAGGGGGCTTACAATGAGCAGTTCTTC. Encoded protein: CASSLEGAYNEQFF.

This clonotype showed up many times. The chain carries TRBV7-9 and TRBJ2-3, with 11 bases identical to TRBD1. V gave up 5 bases and J gave up 5 bases; unmatched junction bases: 3. The CDR3 covers 14 residues. Germline lookup yields CDR1 SEHNR and CDR2 FQNEAQ (reference sequence). Here the CDR3 reads CASSMGQGVDTQYF. CDR3 nucleotides: TGTGCCAGCAGCATGGGACAGGGGGTAGATACGCAGTATTTT.

Ten or more counts support this clonotype. The chain carries TRBV6-4 and TRBJ2-3, with 7 bases identical to TRBD2. The J segment lost 1 base and the V segment lost 5 bases, leaving 6 bases of the junction unmatched. This CDR3 spans 15 amino acids. Germline V gene lookup returns CDR1 MRHNA and CDR2 SNTAGT. CDR3 in amino acids: CASSPTSRGTDTQYF. Here the CDR3 DNA reads TGTGCCAGCAGTCCGACTAGCCGCGGCACAGATACGCAGTATTTT.

The chain joins TRBV4-1 to TRBJ2-5, with 8 bases that match TRBD1. Germline V lookup: CDR1 MGHRA, CDR2 YSYEKL. This CDR3 is built from 14 residues. V shed 4 bases and J 5 bases; nucleotides not matched to a gene: 6. The CDR3 protein is CASSPQTGVETQYF. The CDR3 DNA reads TGCGCCAGCAGCCCTCAGACAGGGGTGGAGACCCAGTACTTC.

At least ten counts were recorded for this clonotype. The chain joins TRBV18 to TRBJ2-1; D is unclear. This CDR3 spans 14 amino acids. V was cut by 3 bases and J by 6 bases, with 12 bases left in between. CDR1 KGHSH and CDR2 LQKENI come from the germline V gene. CDR3 in DNA: TGTGCCAGCTCACCCGGCCATCAGGTCAATGAGCAGTTCTTC. Its translation: CASSPGHQVNEQFF.

This clonotype was recorded many times. The chain employs TRBV20-1 and TRBJ1-2; TRBD1 matches 7 bases. This CDR3 is 13 amino acids long. J lost 5 bases, V lost 6 bases, and 9 bases had no gene match. CDR1 and CDR2 (germline): DFQATT, SNEGSKA (reference sequence). CDR3: CSATGTDVYGYTF. The DNA for the CDR3 is TGCAGTGCAACCGGGACAGACGTTTATGGCTACACCTTC.

Ten or more counts support this clonotype. V is TRBV10-3 and J is TRBJ2-7, with D tentatively TRBD2 (5 bases). There are 13 residues in the CDR3. V was shortened by 3 bases and J by 0 bases, with 6 bases between the two germline ends. Germline V gene sequence: CDR1 ENHRY, CDR2 SYGVKD. CDR3 sequence reads: CAISDGSSYEQYF. The CDR3 nucleotides read TGTGCCATCAGTGATGGGAGCTCCTACGAGCAGTACTTC.

The J gene is TRBJ1-5, the V gene TRBV6-2 or TRBV6-3; maybe TRBD1 (6 bases). The CDR3 is 15 residues long. Germline V CDR1 and CDR2: MNHEY, SVGEGT. Trimming took 0 bases from V and 4 from J, leaving 10 bases between them. The CDR3 reads CASSYSGGYNQPQHF. The CDR3 DNA reads as TGTGCCAGCAGTTACTCAGGGGGGTATAATCAGCCCCAGCATTTT.

This clonotype has a handful of counts. A much larger clone differs from this one at a single base, so this may be a read error. The J gene is TRBJ1-2, the V gene TRBV13, with 9 bases matching TRBD1. The germline V gene has CDR1 PRHDT and CDR2 FYEKMQ (reference sequence). The CDR3 loop spans 14 amino acids. CDR3 region: CASSLGTGNYGSTF. DNA for the CDR3: TGTGCCAGCAGCCTCGGGACAGGGAACTATGGCTCCACCTTC.

This clonotype was counted at least ten times. The chain recombines TRBV3-1 with TRBJ2-7; 7 bases match TRBD1. Per the germline V gene, CDR1 is LGHDT and CDR2 is YNNKEL (reference sequence). This CDR3 is 14 amino acids long. V was pared by 1 base and J by 3 bases, with 3 bases of the junction left unmatched. The CDR3 reads CASSQVGQFYEQYF. In DNA, the CDR3 is TGTGCCAGCAGCCAAGTGGGACAGTTCTACGAGCAGTACTTC.

In its sample, this clonotype was seen many times. The chain carries TRBV14 and TRBJ2-3, with D unresolved. Germline CDR1 and CDR2: SGHDN and FVKESK. The length of the CDR3 is 11 residues. Trimming removed 2 bases from V and 6 bases from J, with 3 bases in between. CDR3 in amino acids: CASSQQDTQYF. Written as DNA, the CDR3 is TGTGCCAGCAGCCAACAGGATACGCAGTATTTT.

There are many counts of this clonotype. V and J are TRBV18 and TRBJ2-2; D may be TRBD1 (6 bases). The ends were cut back, 1 base at V and 5 bases at J, with 8 bases in the middle. Per the germline V gene, CDR1 is KGHSH and CDR2 is LQKENI. The CDR3 loop spans 14 amino acids. In DNA, the CDR3 is TGTGCCAGCTCACCACGGACAGTAACCGGGGAGCTGTTTTTT. Residues: CASSPRTVTGELFF.

This clonotype was seen many times. V is TRBV27 and J is TRBJ2-7; D might be TRBD2 (5 bases). The CDR3 spans 11 residues. Trimming removed 2 bases from V and 6 bases from J, with 5 bases in between. Looked up from germline, CDR1 is MNHEY and CDR2 is SMNVEV (reference sequence). The CDR3 sequence: CASSLGGEQYF. The CDR3 region has the DNA TGTGCCAGCAGTTTAGGAGGCGAGCAGTACTTC.

V gene TRBV28 combines with J gene TRBJ2-5, with TRBD1 as a possible D gene (5 bases). The V gene's germline CDR1 is MDHEN and CDR2 SYDVKM. There are 15 residues in the CDR3. V lost 3 bases, J lost 2 bases, and 13 bases lay in between. CDR3 bases: TGTGCCAGCAGTTTCCCCCAGGGCGGACAAGAGACCCAGTACTTC. This gives the protein CASSFPQGGQETQYF.